Described below is a single T cell receptor (beta chain) sequence and its context. Its antigen is not identified. With molecular barcodes, quantitative 5'-RACE was used to make the TCR beta libraries. TCRdb reanalysed the 5' RACE reads using MiXCR and keeps one entry per CDR3 protein. The sample records some 840,000 distinct CDR3 sequences, approximately 10% being singletons. Germline V lookup: CDR1 LNHNV, CDR2 YYDKDF (reference sequence). V was clipped by 0 bases and J by 5 bases; unmatched bases: 4. This CDR3 is built from 15 residues. The data stem from a study of CD8 T cells in ankylosing spondylitis. General observations from the study: There was reportedly significant enrichment of clones that were disease-linked in matched ankylosing spondylitis synovial fluid. Ankylosing spondylitis blood appeared to be characterized by a TCR beta motif of about 8 highly homologous variants. Relatively rare in peripheral blood, disease-linked clones were also CD8+. Certain motif variants had earlier been reported in reactive arthritis synovial fluid and blood.

The rearrangement joins TRBV15 to TRBJ1-1; 9 nucleotides line up with TRBD1. Material: blood, either unsorted or a sorted T cell fraction (not recorded which). The TCR originated in a male donor with ankylosing spondylitis. The CDR3: CATSRDYRGQTEAFF. The CDR3, as DNA: TGTGCCACCAGCAGAGATTACAGGGGGCAAACTGAAGCTTTCTTT. The full variable domain, its missing parts supplied by reference TRBV15 and TRBJ1-1, is DAMVIQNPRYQVTQFGKPVTLSCSQTLNHNVMYWYQQKSSQAPKLLFHYYDKDFNNEADTPDNFQSRRPNTSFCFLDIRSPGLGDTAMYLCATSRDYRGQTEAFFGQGTRLTVV.